The source of this T cell receptor beta chain is a study of T cell responses to AZD1222 COVID-19 vaccine (dated by TCRdb to the early 2020s). Study-level background: TCR sequencing covered roughly 230 trial participants: 207 given two doses of AZD1222 and some 25 given two doses of MenACWY control vaccine. Trial participants were enrolled by age into 18-55, 56-69 and 70-plus year subgroups, with around 150, 28 and 57 TCR-sequenced participants respectively.

This specimen's time point label, per the study, means: about 28 days (+/-7) after the second vaccine dose. The meaning of the sample's treatment or condition label: meningococcal conjugate vaccine given as trial control. The vaccinee samples were drawn from two UK trials, COV001 and COV002, one of which was a single-blind randomized controlled phase 2/3 trial testing AZD1222 (ChAdOx1 nCoV-19) in healthy adults. For TCRbeta chain sequencing, PBMC samples were collected from trial participants at day 0 and at day 28 after the second dose. General findings and caveats noted by the study authors: The 56-69-year group was small, and its depth increase did not reach significance, likely because of low power. After two AZD1222 doses, spike-specific TCR breadth and depth were significantly higher than at day 0 and than in MenACWY recipients. Only five to seven AZD1222 recipients were SARS-CoV-2 seropositive at baseline, limiting conclusions about previously exposed vaccinees. Because no day 14 peak-response samples were available, repertoires were characterized only after the peak T cell response. Epitopes outside the regions mutated in the B.1.351 and B.1.1.7 variants were reportedly recognized by nearly half of the unique spike-specific TCRs. Participants were mostly white British, with more females than males. The authors suggested clonal diversity may have been underestimated. The whole spike protein was spanned by vaccine-associated CD4 TCRs, and dominant responses were seen in regions 160-218 and 743-854.

The CDR3 regions of human TCRbeta chains were analyzed by immunosequencing. In the authors' own workflow: TCRs in the repertoires were compared against a reference library of SARS-CoV-2-specific TCRs that had been generated with the MIRA antigen-specificity platform. Breadth was defined as the fraction of unique TCRs that were SARS-CoV-2-associated. Depth was defined as the fraction of total T cells that were SARS-CoV-2-associated. Each spike-specific TCR was assigned to its reactive spike region and to a CD4 or CD8 class using the MIRA data. Log10-transformed breadth and depth values were compared by one-way ANOVA with Sidak's multiple comparisons tests. Imported from immuneACCESS, the table was reduced by TCRdb to in-frame sequences with V and J called. These copies leave out some clones; in studies compared against another copy, an unresolved V gene accounts for under half, and the cause of the remainder is not known. V, J and clone size are those of that table, while D and trimming were read from the DNA. The table for this sample lists about 150,000 clones; roughly 88% of them were counted only once. 5.4% of the sample rests with the top ten.

The table lists this clone with a count of one. It has no known antigen specificity. No much larger clonotype is one base removed from it; base qualities were not supplied. V loses 2 bases of germline sequence and J loses 4 bases, and the interval between the two ends is 11 bases. The CDR3 holds 14 amino acids from the cysteine to the phenylalanine. The retained sequence is limited to the CDR3, 42 bases, with the frame set at the first base. The germline V gene provides CDR1 MDHEN and CDR2 SYDVKM. Specimen: peripheral blood, collected 28 days after the second dose of the MenACWY control vaccine. The clonotype originates from an adult who received the MenACWY meningococcal vaccine as a control. The chain was built from TRBV28 and TRBJ1-2; the D gene is perhaps TRBD1, on 5 matching bases. The CDR3 sequence is CASSLVETVYGYTF. The DNA sequence is as follows: TGTGCCAGCAGTTTAGTAGAGACAGTCTATGGCTACACCTTC.